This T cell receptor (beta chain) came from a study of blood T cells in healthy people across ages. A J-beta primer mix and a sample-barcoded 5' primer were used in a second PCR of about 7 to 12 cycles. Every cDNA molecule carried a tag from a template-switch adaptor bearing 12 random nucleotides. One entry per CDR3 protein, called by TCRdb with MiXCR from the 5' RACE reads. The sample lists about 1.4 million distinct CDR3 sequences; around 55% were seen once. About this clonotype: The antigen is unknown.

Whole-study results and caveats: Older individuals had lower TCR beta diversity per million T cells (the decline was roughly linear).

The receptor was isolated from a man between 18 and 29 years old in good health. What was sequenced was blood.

The CDR3 DNA reads as TGTGCCATCAGTGTCGACAGCGCCTACGAGCAGTACTTC. It translates to CAISVDSAYEQYF. This chain joins TRBV10-3 and TRBJ2-7, with a weak D call TRBD1 (5 bases). V gave up 4 bases and J gave up 2 bases, with 9 bases separating them. CDR3 length: 13 residues. Per the germline V gene, CDR1 is ENHRY and CDR2 is SYGVKD.